The entry below gives a single T cell receptor (beta chain) sequence along with its context. Its antigen is unidentified. The data are from a study of identical twins. Study-wide points: Analyses of zero insertions could be partly confounded by invariant MAIT and iNKT cells. Twins' excess sharing was less marked for out-of-frame beta sequences.

Each CDR3 protein is one row after TCRdb ran MiXCR on the 5' RACE reads. The data show some 1,600,000 distinct CDR3 sequences, with about 31% seen just once and approximately 0.25% held by the top ten. Losses at the gene ends were 9 bases for V and 8 bases for J; bases not matched to a gene: 5. This CDR3 spans 12 amino acids. Looked up from germline, CDR1 is KGHDR and CDR2 is SFDVKD. Input material: cord blood. The rearrangement links TRBV24-1 to TRBJ2-1; 8 nucleotides agree with TRBD2. This clonotype originated in a newborn girl in good health. CDR3 sequence reads: CATRGGRDEQFF. CDR3 sequence (DNA): TGTGCCACCCGGGGGGGTAGGGATGAGCAGTTCTTC.